The next 29 T cell receptor beta chains were all read from a single sample in a study of control samples from healthy donors and cancer patients. Clones were read by immunoSEQ multiplex PCR, and TCRdb kept only the in-frame ones, dropping some. In the table there are some 150,000 clones, more than 85% of which are singletons. The sequenced sample was blood. Receptor source: a man in his forties or fifties in good health.

V is TRBV7-2 and J is TRBJ1-3; the D is unclear. The length of the CDR3 is 16 residues. CDR1 is SGHTA and CDR2 is FQGNSA in the germline V gene. Trimming pared 3 bases from V and 0 bases from J, leaving 12 bases between. CDR3 coding DNA: TGTGCCAGCAGCTTGGGCAGGTTGCGCTCTGGAAACACCATATATTTT. Translating it yields CASSLGRLRSGNTIYF.

The rearrangement links TRBV28 to TRBJ1-4, with D hard to call. Germline values: CDR1 MDHEN, CDR2 SYDVKM. The germline V and J ends were trimmed by 4 bases and 7 bases, with 10 bases remaining between them. The CDR3 covers 13 residues. For the CDR3, the DNA is TGTGCCAGCAGTTACGGTGGCGTTGAAAAACTGTTTTTT. Its protein is CASSYGGVEKLFF.

The chain couples TRBV18 to TRBJ2-3, with D perhaps being TRBD1 or TRBD2 (9 bases each). This CDR3 comprises 19 residues. The germline V gene has CDR1 KGHSH and CDR2 LQKENI. The V end lost 1 base, the J end lost 4 bases, and 24 bases lay between the germline ends. CDR3 residues: CASSPLAVLAGQGADTQYF. DNA of the CDR3: TGTGCCAGCTCACCACTAGCAGTTCTAGCGGGACAGGGAGCAGATACGCAGTATTTT.

This chain links TRBV5-4 with TRBJ2-5; D gene unclear. The CDR3 runs to 16 residues. V gave up 2 bases and J gave up 0 bases, with 14 bases separating them. In germline, CDR1 is SGHNT, CDR2 YYREEE (reference sequence). CDR3 DNA sequence: TGTGCCAGCAGCTTTCCTCTCGGTGGAAACCAAGAGACCCAGTACTTC. This sequence encodes CASSFPLGGNQETQYF.

This chain connects TRBV11-2 to TRBJ2-7; tentatively, D is TRBD2 (6 bases). The V end lost 2 bases, the J end lost 5 bases, and 10 bases lay between the germline ends. This CDR3 is built from 13 residues. The germline CDR1 and CDR2 sequences are SGHAT and FQNNGV. CDR3 sequence reads: CASSLFAGNEQYF. The CDR3 DNA reads TGTGCCAGCAGCTTATTTGCGGGGAACGAGCAGTACTTC.

The table lists this clone with a few counts. The chain couples TRBV19 to TRBJ2-2, with D tentatively TRBD2 (6 bases). The CDR3 covers 14 residues. V lost 7 bases, J lost 3 bases, and 12 bases lay in between. CDR1 and CDR2 (germline): LNHDA, SQIVND (reference sequence). The CDR3 DNA reads as TGTGCCAGTACCCCTTGGAGGGACACCGGGGAGCTGTTTTTT. Its protein is CASTPWRDTGELFF.

The chain links TRBV6-5 to TRBJ2-7; 10 nucleotides align to TRBD1. Germline CDR1 reads MNHEY; CDR2 reads SVGAGI. The CDR3 sequence is 15 residues long. J gave up 2 bases and V 10 bases, and 11 bases lay outside the gene matches. CDR3 DNA: TGTGCCACCCAAAGACAGGGGGCAAACCCCTACGAGCAGTACTTC. Translated: CATQRQGANPYEQYF.

The chain couples TRBV28 to TRBJ2-1; 8 nucleotides align to TRBD2. The CDR3 contains 14 residues. Looked up from germline, CDR1 is MDHEN and CDR2 is SYDVKM. V was pared by 3 bases and J by 6 bases, with 4 bases of the junction left unmatched. This CDR3 reads CASSLPSGLNEQFF. As DNA, the CDR3 is TGTGCCAGCAGTTTGCCTAGCGGGCTCAATGAGCAGTTCTTC. The full variable domain, in which reference TRBV28 and TRBJ2-1 provide the parts outside the CDR3, is DVKVTQSSRYLVKRTGEKVFLECVQDMDHENMFWYRQDPGLGLRLIYFSYDVKMKEKGDIPEGYSVSREKKERFSLILESASTNQTSMYLCASSLPSGLNEQFFGPGTRLTVL.

The chain combines TRBV11-2 with TRBJ2-3; D might be TRBD2 (5 bases). Deletions cut 1 base from V and 0 bases from J, with 8 bases between. The CDR3 extends over 15 amino acids. From germline, CDR1 is SGHAT and CDR2 FQNNGV. This CDR3 reads CASSLVGGSTDTQYF. The CDR3 DNA reads as TGTGCCAGCAGCTTAGTGGGCGGGAGCACAGATACGCAGTATTTT.

The chain has TRBV28 and TRBJ1-3; D not resolved. With 1 base removed from V and 1 base from J, the gap between germline ends came to 11 bases. In germline, CDR1 is MDHEN, CDR2 SYDVKM. The CDR3 length is 16 residues. The CDR3 here is CASSLLGSRSGNTIYF. The CDR3 DNA reads as TGTGCCAGCAGTTTATTAGGCAGCAGGTCTGGAAACACCATATATTTT.

Details on this clone: Relative to the germline gene, one junction end is altered; a read error may explain this. The chain links TRBV14 to TRBJ1-2; D is unresolved. This CDR3 spans 11 amino acids. Per germline, CDR1 SGHDN and CDR2 FVKESK. This CDR3 is CASSQDYGYTF. For the CDR3, the DNA is TGTGCCAGCAGCCAAGACTACGGCTACACCTTC.

The chain links TRBV2 to TRBJ1-4; no firm D call. There are 11 residues in the CDR3. Germline lookup yields CDR1 SNHLY and CDR2 FYNNEI. The V gene lost 6 bases and the J gene lost 15 bases, with 14 bases spanning the gap. The CDR3, as DNA: TGTGCCAGCAGGGACCACCCAAGGGTGTTTTTT. Translating it yields CASRDHPRVFF.

The chain carries TRBV5-1 and TRBJ1-1; no clear D. The CDR3 consists of 13 residues. V gave up 0 bases and J gave up 0 bases, with 3 bases separating them. CDR1 and CDR2 (germline): SGHRS, YFSETQ. The CDR3 bases are TGCGCCAGCAGCTTGGATGTGAACACTGAAGCTTTCTTT. Translation gives CASSLDVNTEAFF.

This rearrangement joins TRBV18 to TRBJ1-5; D not resolved. Germline V lookup: CDR1 KGHSH, CDR2 LQKENI. The CDR3 is 13 amino acids. The V end was cut by 2 bases, the J end by 3 bases, with 5 bases between. Written as DNA, the CDR3 is TGTGCCAGCTCACCAGCGGACAATCAGCCCCAGCATTTT. Translation: CASSPADNQPQHF.

V gene TRBV6-5 combines with J gene TRBJ2-7; D assignment may be TRBD1 or TRBD2 (5 bases each). With 0 bases removed from V and 0 bases from J, the gap between germline ends came to 9 bases. The germline CDR1 and CDR2 sequences are MNHEY and SVGAGI. The CDR3 extends over 15 amino acids. In DNA, the CDR3 is TGTGCCAGCAGTTACTCGTTGGGACCCTCCTACGAGCAGTACTTC. Encoded protein: CASSYSLGPSYEQYF.

The gene calls are TRBV6-5 and TRBJ1-1; D possibly corresponds to TRBD1 (5 bases). Looked up from germline, CDR1 is MNHEY and CDR2 is SVGAGI. The V end was cut by 8 bases, the J end by 0 bases, with 13 bases between. The CDR3 sequence is 14 residues long. The CDR3 region has the DNA TGTGCCAGCCAACCCGAGACAGTGAACACTGAAGCTTTCTTT. Protein sequence: CASQPETVNTEAFF.

The gene calls are TRBV30 and TRBJ1-2, with D possibly TRBD1 on 6 matching bases. Germline V gene sequence: CDR1 GTSNPN, CDR2 SVGIG (reference sequence). V lost 1 base, J lost 8 bases, and 8 bases lay in between. The CDR3 contains 11 residues. The CDR3 sequence: CAWSDQGGYTF. Written as DNA, the CDR3 is TGTGCCTGGAGTGACCAGGGGGGCTACACCTTC. The full variable domain, rest sourced from reference TRBV30 and TRBJ1-2, is SQTIHQWPATLVQPVGSPLSLECTVEGTSNPNLYWYRQAAGRGLQLLFYSVGIGQISSEVPQNLSASRPQDRQFILSSKKLLLSDSGFYLCAWSDQGGYTFGSGTRLTVV.

This clone was detected once. The chain couples TRBV6-7 to TRBJ2-3; a weak D match, TRBD1 (6 bases). TRBV6-7 is assigned to the ORF class and has an uncertain function. This CDR3 has 14 amino acids. Deletions cut 5 bases from V and 8 bases from J, with 17 bases between. In DNA, the CDR3 is TGTGCCAGCAGTCACGGGGCTACACAGGGTACGCAGTATTTT. This sequence encodes CASSHGATQGTQYF.

This clone was counted once. The chain links TRBV20-1 to TRBJ2-7, with no clear D. The CDR3 spans 12 residues. V shed 3 bases and J shed 7 bases, with 13 bases lying between them. The germline gives CDR1 DFQATT, CDR2 SNEGSKA (reference sequence). The DNA of the CDR3 is TGCAGTGCTAGTGCAGACACTGGGGAGCAGTACTTC. Protein product: CSASADTGEQYF.

The rearrangement uses TRBV28 and TRBJ1-5; no clear D gene. V was clipped by 2 bases and J by 4 bases, with 9 bases between them. The CDR3 loop spans 14 amino acids. The germline V gene encodes CDR1 MDHEN and CDR2 SYDVKM. The CDR3 is CASSLQYTNQPQHF. The CDR3 nucleotides are TGTGCCAGCAGTTTACAGTATACTAATCAGCCCCAGCATTTT.

The chain has TRBV19 and TRBJ1-1; a weak D match, TRBD1 (6 bases). The germline V gene has CDR1 LNHDA and CDR2 SQIVND (reference sequence). The length of the CDR3 is 15 residues. Trimming cost V 4 bases and J 1 base, with 13 bases left between them. The CDR3 protein is CASSKQGRGNTEAFF. CDR3 DNA sequence: TGTGCCAGTAGTAAGCAGGGGCGGGGGAACACTGAAGCTTTCTTT.

In its sample, this clone was seen once. This rearrangement joins TRBV16 to TRBJ1-1; D ambiguous. The V end lost 6 bases, the J end lost 5 bases, and 13 bases lay between the germline ends. Germline assignment: CDR1 KGHSY and CDR2 FQNENV. This CDR3 spans 13 amino acids. This CDR3 is CASSVREWTEAFF. The CDR3 DNA follows: TGTGCCAGCAGTGTGAGGGAGTGGACTGAAGCTTTCTTT.

The chain recombines TRBV11-2 with TRBJ1-6; D uncertain. Trimming took off 6 bases at V and 0 bases at J, with 12 bases between the two ends. This CDR3 region has 16 residues. Germline CDR1 reads SGHAT; CDR2 reads FQNNGV. The CDR3 DNA reads TGTGCCAGCAGTATTTCTAGCAGCTCCTATAATTCACCCCTCCACTTT. This encodes CASSISSSSYNSPLHF.

The J gene is TRBJ2-3, the V gene TRBV2, with TRBD1 identical over 9 bases. V trimming: 6 bases; J trimming: 5 bases; junction bases outside the gene matches: 0. CDR3 length: 12 residues. CDR1 is SNHLY and CDR2 is FYNNEI in the germline V gene. The CDR3 DNA is TGTGCCAGCAGGGACAGGGGAGATACGCAGTATTTT. Protein: CASRDRGDTQYF.

This chain joins TRBV25-1 and TRBJ2-4; TRBD1 agrees at 9 bases. This CDR3 region has 14 residues. Germline lookup yields CDR1 MGHDK and CDR2 SYGVNS. The J segment lost 4 bases and the V segment lost 4 bases, leaving 2 bases of the junction unmatched. This CDR3 reads CASSATGGKNIQYF. CDR3 DNA: TGTGCCAGCAGTGCGACAGGGGGTAAAAACATTCAGTACTTC.

V is TRBV11-2 and J is TRBJ1-2; D is perhaps TRBD1 (5 bases). V lost 5 bases to trimming and J lost 2 bases, with 9 bases between them. This CDR3 is 13 amino acids long. Looked up from germline, CDR1 is SGHAT and CDR2 is FQNNGV. Written as DNA, the CDR3 is TGTGCCAGCAGCCCAGACAGAAACTATGGCTACACCTTC. Its protein is CASSPDRNYGYTF.

The rearrangement links TRBV27 to TRBJ2-3; D gene ambiguous. V gave up 3 bases and J gave up 2 bases, with 9 bases separating them. CDR1 and CDR2 (germline): MNHEY, SMNVEV (reference sequence). The CDR3 consists of 14 residues. Here the CDR3 reads CASSFNSPTDTQYF. For the CDR3, the DNA is TGTGCCAGCAGTTTTAACTCACCCACAGATACGCAGTATTTT.

J is TRBJ2-3 and V is TRBV24-1; D gene ambiguous. This CDR3 spans 14 amino acids. Between the trimmed V and J ends, which lost 4 bases and 0 bases, there was a span of 7 bases. CDR1 is KGHDR and CDR2 is SFDVKD in the germline V gene. The CDR3 is CATSDSRSTDTQYF. The CDR3 nucleotides read TGTGCCACCAGTGACAGCAGGAGCACAGATACGCAGTATTTT.

The CDR3 DNA follows: TGCGCCAGCAGCTTGGGGGCGCAGTATAATGGCTACACCTTC. It translates to CASSLGAQYNGYTF. This chain links TRBV5-1 with TRBJ1-2; no clear D. CDR1 and CDR2 (germline): SGHRS, YFSETQ. This CDR3 has 14 residues. Trimming stripped 0 bases from V and 6 bases from J, with 12 bases between.